The T cell receptor beta chain under discussion was sequenced for a study of PD-L1 blockade in urothelial cancer. Study in general: Prior chemotherapy regimens per patient numbered 0 to 3.

The J segment lost 1 base and the V segment lost 6 bases, leaving 5 bases of the junction unmatched. The CDR3 spans 14 residues. The germline V gene has CDR1 MNHNY and CDR2 SVGAGI (reference sequence). The authors spiked synthetic TCR analog templates into each PCR. The repertoire was sequenced with immunoSEQ multiplex PCR; TCRdb's copy has only in-frame clones and lacks some. The sample yields roughly 48,000 clones, about 87% seen once. Diagnoses among patients were locally advanced or metastatic urothelial carcinoma. Each patient gave between 1 and 8 samples of peripheral blood mononuclear cells, which were collected pretreatment and during treatment.

The TCR was taken from a man aged 35-49 years with urothelial cancer. The chain couples TRBV6-6 to TRBJ1-1; 7 nucleotides align to TRBD1. Sequenced here: PBMCs, sampled around atezolizumab (anti-PD-L1) treatment. The CDR3 loop is CASSGTGANTEAFF. CDR3 DNA sequence: TGTGCCAGCAGCGGTACAGGGGCGAACACTGAAGCTTTCTTT.